The rows below give T cell receptor beta chains drawn from one sample of a study of shared clonotypes between healthy human individuals. Method: immunoSEQ multiplex PCR; TCRdb's copy keeps in-frame clones and lacks some. The sample holds roughly 2.6 million clones, around 94% seen once. The source material was naive CD4+ T cells sorted from blood. The receptors here all came from a man between 18 and 29 years old in good health. The CDR3 runs from the conserved cysteine through the conserved F or W. D genes are given only for firm matches. The size entry is marked missing in some rows and otherwise reads once, few, many or a size class.

TRBD2	TRBV9	-	TRBJ2-3	TGTGCCAGCAGCGATGAGCGGGGGGGAGATACGCAGTATTTT	CASSDERGGDTQYF
-	TRBV5-5	-	TRBJ2-4	TGTGCCAGCAGCTTTAGGACCCCTGGCGGCAAAAACATTCAGTACTTC	CASSFRTPGGKNIQYF
-	TRBV30	-	TRBJ1-1	TGTGCCTGGAGCGGGGGAGGAACTGAAGCTTTCTTT	CAWSGGGTEAFF
TRBD1	TRBV11-1	-	TRBJ2-5	TGTGCCAGCAGCTTAGGGCGACAGGGGGAGACCCAGTACTTC	CASSLGRQGETQYF
-	TRBV28	-	TRBJ1-1	TGTGCCAGCAGTTTCGGAAGACGTGAAGCTTTCTTT	CASSFGRREAFF
-	TRBV7-2	-	TRBJ2-3	TGTGCCAGCAGCTTCCAGCTAGTGACAGATACGCAGTATTTT	CASSFQLVTDTQYF
-	TRBV19	-	TRBJ2-5	TGTGCCAGTACCGCCGGGACGCAAGAGACCCAGTACTTC	CASTAGTQETQYF
-	TRBV6-5	-	TRBJ1-4	TGTGCCAGCAGCCCTGGACAGATTTATGAAAAACTGTTTTTT	CASSPGQIYEKLFF
-	TRBV7-2	-	TRBJ2-2	TGTGCCAGCACCCAAGTGGTAGGGCAGAACACCGGGGAGCTGTTTTTT	CASTQVVGQNTGELFF
-	TRBV5-6	-	TRBJ1-1	TGTGCCAGCAGCTTGGTTGATAGGGGCTTGGTTGAAGCTTTCTTT	CASSLVDRGLVEAFF
TRBD1	TRBV10-3	-	TRBJ2-3	TGTGCCATCAATACAGGGGTCCTCACAGATACGCAGTATTTT	CAINTGVLTDTQYF
TRBD2	TRBV2	-	TRBJ2-3	TGTGCCAGCAGCCCCCTGACTAGCGGGAGGGCCCCAGATACGCAGTATTTT	CASSPLTSGRAPDTQYF
-	TRBV6-1	few	TRBJ1-1	TGTGCCAGCAGTTCGATGGTTGAAGCTTTCTTT	CASSSMVEAFF
TRBD2	TRBV7-2	-	TRBJ2-2	TGTGCCAGCAGCCCCGGGACTAGCGGGATAACCTTAGAAGTCAGGGAGCTGTTTTTT	CASSPGTSGITLEVRELFF
TRBD2	TRBV7-2	-	TRBJ2-7	TGTGCCAGCAGCTTTCTAGCGGGAGTCGTAGGCGAGCAGTACTTC	CASSFLAGVVGEQYF
-	TRBV29-1	-	TRBJ1-1	TGCAGCGTGGGGGGACTGTTAAACACTGAAGCTTTCTTT	CSVGGLLNTEAFF
-	TRBV6-6	-	TRBJ1-1	TGTGCCAGCACCTTACGAGAGACGGGCACTGAAGCTTTCTTT	CASTLRETGTEAFF
-	TRBV6-6	-	TRBJ2-5	TGTGCCAGCAGCCCACAAGAGACCCAGTACTTC	CASSPQETQYF
TRBD1	TRBV30	few	TRBJ1-5	TGTGCCTGGAGGGGACAGGGGGCCGGTCAGCCCCAGCATTTT	CAWRGQGAGQPQHF
TRBD1	TRBV30	-	TRBJ1-1	TGTGCCTGGAGTGGGGGACAGGGTTCGCGCGGCGCTTTCTTT	CAWSGGQGSRGAFF
-	TRBV11-2	-	TRBJ1-2	TGTGCCAGCAGCTTAACCCCTAACTATGGCTACACCTTC	CASSLTPNYGYTF
-	TRBV5-1	-	TRBJ2-7	TGCGCCAGCAGCTTGGGCAGGAATTACGAGCAGTACTTC	CASSLGRNYEQYF
TRBD2	TRBV7-8	-	TRBJ2-2	TGTGCCAGCAGCTTAAGCGGACTAGCGGGGGGGCCCAGCACCGGGGAGCTGTTTTTT	CASSLSGLAGGPSTGELFF
-	TRBV28	-	TRBJ1-6	TGTGCCAGCAGTTTACGCGCTGGGGCCTCGAGCTCCTATAATTCACCCCTCCACTTT	CASSLRAGASSSYNSPLHF
-	TRBV7-3	-	TRBJ2-3	TGTGCCAGCAGCCCCGAGGGCGGGGCGGGCACAGATACGCAGTATTTT	CASSPEGGAGTDTQYF
TRBD2	TRBV5-6	-	TRBJ2-5	TGTGCCAGCAGCGTACCGGGACTAGCGGTAATGCAGACCCAGTACTTC	CASSVPGLAVMQTQYF
-	TRBV5-1	-	TRBJ2-3	TGCGCCAGCAGCCTCGGACAGCTGAGGGGAGATACGCAGTATTTT	CASSLGQLRGDTQYF
TRBD1	TRBV5-6	-	TRBJ2-5	TGTGCCAGCAGCTTGGTTCTCAGGGGGCGGGAGACCCAGTACTTC	CASSLVLRGRETQYF